The TCR beta chain described here comes from a study of radiotherapy plus CTLA-4 blockade in lung cancer. As for the study in general: Objective responses emerged in around a sixth of patients, and around 29% attained disease control.

CDR1 is MGHRA and CDR2 is YSYEKL in the germline V gene. Trimming at V came to 0 bases and at J to 3 bases, leaving 5 bases not matched to a gene. The CDR3 is 15 amino acids. Here immunoSEQ multiplex PCR was the method, and the copy in TCRdb shows in-frame clones only, minus some. This sample has 85,000 to 90,000 clones, with more than 85% found just once. Focal radiation with ipilimumab CTLA-4 blockade was given to patients with chemo-refractory metastatic non-small-cell lung cancer. Regarding this clone: Its target is unknown.

Points from the study as a whole: Best predicting response, reportedly, were early blood T cell clone dynamics, with interferon-beta. An expansion of tumor-derived TCR clones occurred in blood after radiotherapy plus ipilimumab.

The source is a human donor with non-small cell lung cancer that progressed on radiotherapy plus ipilimumab. The V call is TRBV4-1, the J call TRBJ2-7, with 7 bases lining up with TRBD1. This sample comprised peripheral blood, obtained from a patient treated with radiotherapy plus ipilimumab. The CDR3 spells CASSQDRDSNYEQYF. For the CDR3, the DNA is TGCGCCAGCAGCCAAGATAGGGACAGTAACTACGAGCAGTACTTC.